Presented here are 13 T cell receptor beta chains from one specimen sequenced in a study of blood T cell repertoires in COVID-19. Libraries were prepared by immunoSEQ multiplex PCR; TCRdb keeps only in-frame clonotypes and omits some of them. The sample contains some 150,000 clones, less than 85% of which appear only once. Sequenced: peripheral blood. Every receptor here comes from a human donor in a cohort sampled during active COVID-19.

The chain couples TRBV4-1 to TRBJ2-3; 14 bases fit TRBD2. The germline V gene encodes CDR1 MGHRA and CDR2 YSYEKL. The CDR3 totals 20 residues. Germline trimming cut 1 base from V and 0 bases from J; bases unmatched to any gene: 9. CDR3 region: CASSQVPGLAGVSSTDTQYF. The DNA for the CDR3 is TGCGCCAGCAGCCAAGTCCCGGGACTAGCGGGGGTCTCTAGCACAGATACGCAGTATTTT.

The DNA of the CDR3 is TGTGCCAGCAGCTTCGGGACTATGGTGGGCAATGAGCAGTTCTTC. Protein product: CASSFGTMVGNEQFF. The rearrangement uses TRBV5-4 and TRBJ2-1; 7 bases fit TRBD2. J was trimmed by 6 bases and V by 2 bases; bases with no gene match: 8. The CDR3 length is 15 residues. Germline CDR1 is SGHNT and CDR2 is YYREEE (reference sequence).

The chain recombines TRBV9 with TRBJ2-2, with a possible D match to TRBD1 (6 bases). Germline CDR1 is SGDLS and CDR2 is YYNGEE. Trimming left V 0 bases short and J 6 bases short, with 12 bases between. This CDR3 region has 15 residues. CDR3 region: CASSVVDSLSGELFF. DNA of the CDR3: TGTGCCAGCAGCGTAGTGGACAGTCTGTCCGGGGAGCTGTTTTTT.

The genes are TRBV7-9 and TRBJ1-1; no definite D call. This CDR3 comprises 13 residues. Germline V CDR1 and CDR2: SEHNR, FQNEAQ (reference sequence). V was pared by 5 bases and J by 11 bases, with 18 bases between. CDR3 nucleotides: TGTGCCAGCAGCCTGCCGGGTATGGTGGTGGCTTTCTTT. Its protein is CASSLPGMVVAFF.

The J gene is TRBJ2-3, the V gene TRBV19, with 8 bases matching TRBD1. The CDR3 is 15 residues long. J lost 4 bases, V lost 5 bases, and 8 bases had no gene match. Germline values: CDR1 LNHDA, CDR2 SQIVND (reference sequence). The CDR3 DNA reads as TGTGCCAGTAGTCTCTTAGGACAGGGTGCAGATACGCAGTATTTT. It is translated as CASSLLGQGADTQYF.

J is TRBJ1-5 and V is TRBV19; 9 nucleotides agree with TRBD1. CDR1 is LNHDA and CDR2 is SQIVND in the germline V gene (reference sequence). Trimming at V came to 7 bases and at J to 3 bases, leaving 10 bases not matched to a gene. This CDR3 spans 16 amino acids. The CDR3 loop reads CASIDGTGSDNQPQHF. The CDR3 coding sequence is TGTGCCAGTATCGACGGGACAGGGTCGGACAATCAGCCCCAGCATTTT.

This rearrangement joins TRBV7-6 to TRBJ2-2, with 7 bases that match TRBD2. Germline lookup yields CDR1 SGHVS and CDR2 FNYEAQ. V was pared by 6 bases and J by 0 bases, with 7 bases of the junction left unmatched. The CDR3 consists of 16 residues. The CDR3 is CASRSLAGANTGELFF. The CDR3 nucleotides read TGTGCCAGCAGGTCACTCGCGGGGGCGAACACCGGGGAGCTGTTTTTT.

The chain uses TRBV30 and TRBJ1-3; D call uncertain. This CDR3 contains 15 residues. The V end was cut by 3 bases, the J end by 1 base, with 13 bases between. Germline V lookup: CDR1 GTSNPN, CDR2 SVGIG (reference sequence). The CDR3 is CAWSPGGPSGNTIYF. The CDR3, as DNA: TGTGCCTGGAGCCCCGGAGGGCCATCTGGAAACACCATATATTTT.

The chain combines TRBV28 with TRBJ1-6, with D perhaps TRBD1 (5 bases). V gave up 5 bases and J gave up 8 bases, with 16 bases separating them. The CDR3 sequence is 15 residues long. Germline-derived CDR1 and CDR2 are MDHEN and SYDVKM. CDR3 in DNA: TGTGCCAGCAGTCCCTCGGGGGGAGGGTATTCACCCCTCCACTTT. Protein product: CASSPSGGGYSPLHF.

The CDR3 loop is CAIRGGAGRNTGELFF. CDR3 coding DNA: TGTGCCATCAGAGGGGGAGCGGGGAGGAACACCGGGGAGCTGTTTTTT. The chain links TRBV10-3 to TRBJ2-2; tentatively, D is TRBD2 (7 bases). The CDR3 runs to 16 residues. V was shortened by 6 bases and J by 1 base, with 15 bases between the two germline ends. The germline gives CDR1 ENHRY, CDR2 SYGVKD.

The CDR3 DNA sequence: TGTGCCAGCAGTGAAGGACAGCTAGAGACCTACGAGCAGTACTTC. Translation gives CASSEGQLETYEQYF. The J gene is TRBJ2-7, the V gene TRBV2; perhaps TRBD1 as D (5 bases). Germline V CDR1 and CDR2: SNHLY, FYNNEI. The CDR3 contains 15 residues. Trimming removed 1 base from V and 2 bases from J, with 12 bases in between.

This clone has a handful of counts. This chain uses TRBV18 with TRBJ2-1; 12 bases match TRBD2. J was trimmed by 7 bases and V by 4 bases; bases with no gene match: 14. The CDR3 spans 18 residues. The V gene's germline CDR1 is KGHSH and CDR2 LQKENI. This CDR3 is CASSRTSRGLAGLNEQFF. CDR3 DNA sequence: TGTGCCAGCTCACGAACCTCTCGGGGACTAGCGGGCCTTAATGAGCAGTTCTTC.

V is TRBV4-1 and J is TRBJ1-5; no clear D gene. The CDR3 runs 13 residues. Looked up from germline, CDR1 is MGHRA and CDR2 is YSYEKL. The V and J ends lost 0 bases and 6 bases respectively, with 6 bases between them. CDR3 region: CASSQDVGQPQHF. DNA for the CDR3: TGCGCCAGCAGCCAAGATGTCGGTCAGCCCCAGCATTTT.